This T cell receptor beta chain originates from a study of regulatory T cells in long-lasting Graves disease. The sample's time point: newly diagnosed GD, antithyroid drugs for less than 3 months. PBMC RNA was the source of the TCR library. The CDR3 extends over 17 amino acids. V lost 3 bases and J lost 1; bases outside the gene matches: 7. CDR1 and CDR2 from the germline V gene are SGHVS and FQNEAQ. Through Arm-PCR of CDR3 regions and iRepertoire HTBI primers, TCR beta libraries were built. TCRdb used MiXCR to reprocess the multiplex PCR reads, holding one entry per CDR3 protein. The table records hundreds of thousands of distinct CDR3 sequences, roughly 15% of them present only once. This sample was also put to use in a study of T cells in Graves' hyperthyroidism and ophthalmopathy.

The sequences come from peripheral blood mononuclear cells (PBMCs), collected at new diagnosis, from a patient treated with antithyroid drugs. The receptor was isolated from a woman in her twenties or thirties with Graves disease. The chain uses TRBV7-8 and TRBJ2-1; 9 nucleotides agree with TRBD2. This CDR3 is CASSLRLSGSSYNEQFF. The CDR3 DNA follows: TGTGCCAGCAGCTTGCGCCTTAGCGGGAGTTCCTACAATGAGCAGTTCTTC.